The 7 T cell receptor beta chains below all came from one sample that was sequenced in a study of blood T cells in healthy people across ages. Through a sample-barcoded 5' primer and a J-beta primer mix, a second PCR was run for roughly 7 to 12 cycles. TCRdb re-derived calls from the 5' RACE reads in MiXCR, one entry per CDR3 protein. This sample has roughly 860,000 distinct CDR3 sequences, with 62% found just once. Sequenced input: blood. The receptor set was obtained from a man younger than 40 in good health.

This sequence joins TRBV29-1 and TRBJ2-5; D possibly corresponds to TRBD2 (5 bases). Trimming pared 4 bases from V and 4 bases from J, leaving 22 bases between. Germline V lookup: CDR1 SQVTM, CDR2 ANQGSEA. This CDR3 is 16 amino acids long. The CDR3 sequence is CSVVKWETLLGETQYF. CDR3 bases: TGCAGCGTTGTAAAATGGGAGACACTACTGGGAGAGACCCAGTACTTC.

The V call is TRBV5-4, the J call TRBJ2-5, with 7 positions matching TRBD1. V trimming: 4 bases; J trimming: 4 bases; junction bases outside the gene matches: 10. The CDR3 consists of 15 residues. Germline lookup yields CDR1 SGHNT and CDR2 YYREEE (reference sequence). The CDR3 bases are TGTGCCAGCAGCGACGACAGGGCCGGAGGAGAGACCCAGTACTTC. It translates to CASSDDRAGGETQYF. Drawing the rest from reference TRBV5-4 and TRBJ2-5, the complete variable domain is ETGVTQSPTHLIKTRGQQVTLRCSSQSGHNTVSWYQQALGQGPQFIFQYYREEENGRGNFPPRFSGLQFPNYSSELNVNALELDDSALYLCASSDDRAGGETQYFGPGTRLLVL.

The V and J genes are TRBV20-1 and TRBJ2-7; the D gene is possibly TRBD1 (5 bases). V lost 3 bases and J lost 3, with 12 bases in between. The germline V gene encodes CDR1 DFQATT and CDR2 SNEGSKA (reference sequence). The CDR3 covers 13 residues. CDR3 DNA: TGCAGTGCTAGGCACAGGATCAGCTACGAGCAGTACTTC. This sequence encodes CSARHRISYEQYF.

J is TRBJ2-2 and V is TRBV29-1; 13 bases are a match to TRBD2. This CDR3 has 16 amino acids. CDR1 is SQVTM, CDR2 ANQGSEA, per germline. Trimming removed 7 bases from V and 5 bases from J; junction bases left unmatched: 10. The CDR3 spells CSARTSGGLGTGELFF. For the CDR3, the DNA is TGCAGCGCCAGGACTAGCGGGGGCTTGGGGACCGGGGAGCTGTTTTTT.

This clonotype was detected a few times. The rearrangement links TRBV4-3 to TRBJ2-5; a weak D match, TRBD2 (6 bases). CDR3 length: 16 residues. Trimming removed 0 bases from V and 2 bases from J, with 13 bases in between. Per the germline V gene, CDR1 is LGHNA and CDR2 is YSLEER. CDR3 sequence: CASSQDQDYPQETQYF. CDR3 DNA sequence: TGCGCCAGCAGCCAAGACCAGGACTACCCACAAGAGACCCAGTACTTC.

The gene calls are TRBV20-1 and TRBJ2-7, with TRBD2 matching over 8 bases. Trimming at V came to 6 bases and at J to 7 bases, leaving 11 bases not matched to a gene. This CDR3 has 13 residues. The germline V gene has CDR1 DFQATT and CDR2 SNEGSKA (reference sequence). The CDR3 spells CSAKQGLAWEQYF. CDR3 nucleotides: TGCAGTGCAAAACAAGGACTAGCATGGGAGCAGTACTTC.

This clonotype was counted a few times. The chain couples TRBV7-2 to TRBJ2-1, with D perhaps TRBD1 or TRBD2 (7 bases each). This CDR3 is built from 12 residues. V gave up 9 bases and J gave up 8 bases, with 14 bases separating them. Germline CDR1 SGHTA, CDR2 FQGNSA. The CDR3 loop reads CASGRGGDEQFF. The CDR3 region has the DNA TGTGCCAGTGGCAGGGGGGGCGATGAGCAGTTCTTC.